This TCR beta chain came from a study of T cells in Graves' hyperthyroidism and ophthalmopathy. Study-level results: Researchers found most expanded thyroid clonotypes above 0.001 in blood as well. From stable hyperthyroidism, ophthalmopathy was separated by a 13 V-J model.

This clonotype was detected a few times. Its antigen is not identified. There were TCR beta CDR3 regions amplified from RNA transcripts. RT-PCR in the first round (using the HTBI primer set) targeted the TCR CDR3. MiXCR was run by TCRdb on the multiplex PCR reads, yielding one entry per CDR3 protein. The sample records 600,000 to 650,000 distinct CDR3 sequences, less than 25% being singletons. Criteria for exclusion of patients were uncontrolled infection, other autoimmune disease, pregnancy or lactation. The V segment lost 0 bases and the J segment 2 bases; nucleotides outside the gene matches: 6. The CDR3 extends over 15 amino acids. Germline loops: CDR1 SQVTM, CDR2 ANQGSEA.

This receptor was identified in a man aged 25 to 45 with Graves' ophthalmopathy. V is TRBV29-1 and J is TRBJ2-7; 8 bases map to TRBD2. Sequenced sample: blood. CDR3 sequence (DNA): TGCAGCGTTGAAGATCGGCTAGCGGGTACCTACGAGCAGTACTTC. As protein: CSVEDRLAGTYEQYF.